Each of the 15 T cell receptor beta chains below was sequenced from the same sample in a study of immunodeficiency. Here immunoSEQ multiplex PCR was the method, and the copy in TCRdb shows in-frame clones only, minus some. Of around 4,200 clones in the sample, around 91% were seen once. The sample consisted of CD4+ T cells from blood. These receptors were taken from a human donor in good health.

V usage is TRBV2 and J usage is TRBJ1-2; D is ambiguous. Germline lookup yields CDR1 SNHLY and CDR2 FYNNEI. There are 12 residues in the CDR3. The V and J ends lost 6 bases and 5 bases respectively, with 10 bases between them. For the CDR3, the DNA is TGTGCCAGCAGCCAGGTCGTTTATGGCTACACCTTC. It codes for CASSQVVYGYTF.

The V and J genes are TRBV11-1 and TRBJ2-1, with D perhaps matching TRBD2 (5 bases). The germline V and J ends were trimmed by 5 bases and 5 bases, with 16 bases remaining between them. Germline-derived CDR1 and CDR2 are SGHAT and FQDESV (reference sequence). The CDR3 has 15 residues. The CDR3 DNA reads as TGTGCCAGCAGCCCTCGGACTCGAATCAACAATGAGCAGTTCTTC. It encodes CASSPRTRINNEQFF.

The gene calls are TRBV28 and TRBJ2-1; the match to TRBD2 covers 8 bases. V lost 3 bases and J lost 6; bases outside the gene matches: 4. Germline V lookup: CDR1 MDHEN, CDR2 SYDVKM. The CDR3 loop spans 14 amino acids. CDR3 in DNA: TGTGCCAGCAGTTTGGGGACTAGGCTCAATGAGCAGTTCTTC. Translating it yields CASSLGTRLNEQFF.

The chain combines TRBV24-1 with TRBJ2-1, with 14 bases lining up with TRBD2. Germline V gene lookup returns CDR1 KGHDR and CDR2 SFDVKD. This CDR3 comprises 17 residues. Trimming cost V 4 bases and J 4 bases; bases outside gene matches: 5. The CDR3 nucleotides read TGTGCCACCAGTGACCCGGGGACTAGCGGGAGTTACAATGAGCAGTTCTTC. Encoded protein: CATSDPGTSGSYNEQFF.

This clone appeared once. The V and J genes are TRBV2 and TRBJ2-7, with D uncertain. This CDR3 has 15 amino acids. The germline V and J ends were trimmed by 3 bases and 2 bases, with 14 bases remaining between them. The germline V gene encodes CDR1 SNHLY and CDR2 FYNNEI. CDR3 coding DNA: TGTGCCAGCAGTGACTCACACCTGGCGACCTACGAGCAGTACTTC. Its translation is CASSDSHLATYEQYF.

The chain carries TRBV2 and TRBJ1-2; D remains ambiguous. Trimming shortened V by 11 bases and J by 8 bases, and 18 bases separated the two germline ends. The germline CDR1 and CDR2 sequences are SNHLY and FYNNEI. The CDR3 is made up of 12 amino acids. CDR3 nucleotide sequence: TGTGCCTGCAAACACCAGGAGGGCGGCTACACCTTC. This codes for CACKHQEGGYTF.

This clone was seen a few times. The rearrangement joins TRBV2 to TRBJ1-4; no reliable D call. The V end was cut by 6 bases, the J end by 0 bases, with 14 bases between. This CDR3 is 16 amino acids long. CDR1 is SNHLY, CDR2 FYNNEI, per germline. The CDR3 DNA sequence: TGTGCCAGCAGGTCTGGCGGAAAAACAACTAATGAAAAACTGTTTTTT. Amino acid sequence: CASRSGGKTTNEKLFF.

The rearrangement joins TRBV28 to TRBJ1-5; TRBD1 matches 10 bases. The germline gives CDR1 MDHEN, CDR2 SYDVKM. V lost 6 bases and J lost 2; bases outside the gene matches: 7. CDR3 length equals 16 residues. CDR3 bases: TGTGCCAGCAGCATCCGGGACAGGGGTCGCAATCAGCCCCAGCATTTT. Its translation is CASSIRDRGRNQPQHF.

The chain joins TRBV15 to TRBJ2-5; D call uncertain. Between the trimmed V and J ends, which lost 3 bases and 3 bases, there was a span of 5 bases. In germline, CDR1 is LNHNV, CDR2 YYDKDF (reference sequence). The CDR3 has 12 residues. This CDR3 is CATSRVEETQYF. The CDR3 DNA reads TGTGCCACCAGCAGGGTTGAAGAGACCCAGTACTTC.

The gene calls are TRBV29-1 and TRBJ1-1, with a possible D match to TRBD1 (6 bases). Germline V gene sequence: CDR1 SQVTM, CDR2 ANQGSEA. This CDR3 region has 13 residues. Deletions cut 6 bases from V and 1 base from J, with 12 bases between. The chain's CDR3 is CSVSGAANTEAFF. The CDR3 DNA follows: TGCAGCGTATCAGGGGCCGCGAACACTGAAGCTTTCTTT.

The chain combines TRBV4-2 with TRBJ2-1, with D maybe TRBD2 (6 bases). The CDR3 loop spans 13 amino acids. The V and J ends lost 4 bases and 10 bases respectively, with 14 bases between them. Germline assignment: CDR1 LGHNA and CDR2 YNFKEQ. Here the CDR3 DNA reads TGTGCCAGCAGCCTCCTGAGGGCGGGGGAGCAGTTCTTC. Residues: CASSLLRAGEQFF.

The CDR3 sequence is CAISEGQLANYGYTF. CDR3 nucleotide sequence: TGTGCCATCAGCGAGGGACAGCTCGCTAACTATGGCTACACCTTC. The V call is TRBV10-3, the J call TRBJ1-2; 7 positions match TRBD1. The CDR3 covers 15 residues. In germline, CDR1 is ENHRY, CDR2 SYGVKD. V lost 6 bases to trimming and J lost 0 bases; unmatched junction nucleotides: 7.

The chain carries TRBV29-1 and TRBJ1-2, with TRBD1 matching 7 bases. J was trimmed by 1 base and V by 0 bases; bases with no gene match: 8. The CDR3 covers 16 residues. Germline values: CDR1 SQVTM, CDR2 ANQGSEA. CDR3 sequence reads: CSVEEVKGAFNYGYTF. CDR3 sequence (DNA): TGCAGCGTTGAAGAAGTGAAGGGGGCTTTTAACTATGGCTACACCTTC. Variable domain in full (rest from reference TRBV29-1 and TRBJ1-2): SAVISQKPSRDICQRGTSLTIQCQVDSQVTMMFWYRQQPGQSLTLIATANQGSEATYESGFVIDKFPISRPNLTFSTLTVSNMSPEDSSIYLCSVEEVKGAFNYGYTFGSGTRLTVV.

The chain is built from TRBV4-2 and TRBJ2-3; maybe TRBD2 (5 bases). The CDR3 runs to 16 residues. CDR1 and CDR2 from the germline V gene are LGHNA and YNFKEQ. V was trimmed by 0 bases and J by 6 bases, leaving 16 bases between them. CDR3 DNA: TGTGCCAGCAGCCAAGAAAATGCGGGTGCACAGGATACGCAGTATTTT. Amino acids: CASSQENAGAQDTQYF.

This chain connects TRBV28 to TRBJ1-6; TRBD1 matches at 12 bases. CDR1 is MDHEN and CDR2 is SYDVKM in the germline V gene. The CDR3 runs 16 residues. Germline trimming cut 6 bases from V and 7 bases from J; bases unmatched to any gene: 7. The CDR3 bases are TGTGCCAGCAGCCTGGGACAGGGGGCACGGAATTCACCCCTCCACTTT. It codes for CASSLGQGARNSPLHF.